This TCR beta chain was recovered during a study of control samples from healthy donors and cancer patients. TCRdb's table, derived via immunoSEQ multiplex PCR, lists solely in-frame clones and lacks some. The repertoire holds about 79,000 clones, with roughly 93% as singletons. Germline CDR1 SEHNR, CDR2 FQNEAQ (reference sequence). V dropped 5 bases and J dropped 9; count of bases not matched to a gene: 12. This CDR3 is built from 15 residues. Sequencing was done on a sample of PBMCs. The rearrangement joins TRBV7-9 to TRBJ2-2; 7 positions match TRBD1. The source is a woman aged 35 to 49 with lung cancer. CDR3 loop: CASSPSGTVDRELFF. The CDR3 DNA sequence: TGTGCCAGCAGCCCCTCCGGGACAGTGGACCGGGAGCTGTTTTTT. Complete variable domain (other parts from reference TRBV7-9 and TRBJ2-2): DTGVSQNPRHKITKRGQNVTFRCDPISEHNRLYWYRQTLGQGPEFLTYFQNEAQLEKSRLLSDRFSAERPKGSFSTLEIQRTEQGDSAMYLCASSPSGTVDRELFFGEGSRLTVL.